These 7 T cell receptor beta chains were all obtained from the same sample, sequenced in a study of T-cell memory formation after mild COVID-19. TCRdb re-called the 5' RACE reads through MiXCR, storing one row per CDR3 protein. Of roughly 600,000 distinct CDR3 sequences listed, roughly 18% are singletons. The sample taken for sequencing was PBMCs or a T cell subset sorted from them (not recorded which). These receptors came from an adult woman who had mild COVID-19 (a few samples of this study predate the infection). Cell type and time point are not known.

The table lists this clonotype with a few counts. The rearrangement joins TRBV18 to TRBJ1-1, with D maybe TRBD1 (6 bases). V lost 2 bases, J lost 5 bases, and 27 bases lay in between. This CDR3 has 19 residues. CDR1 and CDR2 (germline): KGHSH, LQKENI. The CDR3 DNA follows: TGTGCCAGCTCACCATTGGGGGGGCGGAACGCGGGAATCAGAACTGAAGCTTTCTTT. It codes for CASSPLGGRNAGIRTEAFF. Full variable domain (remainder filled in from reference TRBV18 and TRBJ1-1): NAGVMQNPRHLVRRRGQEARLRCSPMKGHSHVYWYRQLPEEGLKFMVYLQKENIIDESGMPKERFSAEFPKEGPSILRIQQVVRGDSAAYFCASSPLGGRNAGIRTEAFFGQGTRLTVV.

The V and J genes are TRBV6-5 and TRBJ1-1; no clear D gene. CDR3 length equals 15 residues. The V and J ends lost 4 bases and 1 base respectively, with 13 bases between them. Germline CDR1 and CDR2: MNHEY and SVGAGI. As DNA, the CDR3 is TGTGCCAGCAGTTTTCAGGCTTGGGGGAACACTGAAGCTTTCTTT. It specifies CASSFQAWGNTEAFF.

There are a few counts of this clonotype. V usage is TRBV30 and J usage is TRBJ1-2, with D unclear. V was cut by 0 bases and J by 4 bases, with 9 bases left in between. This CDR3 contains 13 residues. Germline V gene data show CDR1 as GTSNPN and CDR2 as SVGIG (reference sequence). CDR3 region: CAWSVGQVYGYTF. The DNA of the CDR3 is TGTGCCTGGAGTGTGGGCCAGGTCTATGGCTACACCTTC.

This clonotype was found a few times. The genes are TRBV12-3 or TRBV12-4 and TRBJ1-5, with D unclear. Trimming removed 6 bases from V and 2 bases from J, with 8 bases in between. The CDR3 length is 13 residues. The CDR3 sequence is CASRVGGNQPQHF. CDR3 sequence (DNA): TGTGCCAGCAGGGTTGGCGGCAATCAGCCCCAGCATTTT.

The rearrangement joins TRBV12-3 or TRBV12-4 to TRBJ2-1; TRBD2 matches at 10 bases. Trimming at V came to 5 bases and at J to 2 bases, leaving 6 bases not matched to a gene. The CDR3 length is 16 residues. The CDR3 DNA reads as TGTGCCAGCAGTCCACTAGCGGGATTCGCCTACAATGAGCAGTTCTTC. This codes for CASSPLAGFAYNEQFF.

This clonotype occurred a few times. This chain joins TRBV29-1 and TRBJ1-5; D remains unclear. The CDR3 extends over 18 amino acids. Trimming took 7 bases from V and 0 from J, leaving 25 bases between them. CDR1 and CDR2 from the germline V gene are SQVTM and ANQGSEA. The CDR3 DNA sequence: TGCAGCGCCTTCTTGAGCGAGGCAGCAAGGTATAGCAATCAGCCCCAGCATTTT. It translates to CSAFLSEAARYSNQPQHF.

The chain carries TRBV5-1 and TRBJ2-1; a weak D match, TRBD2 (7 bases). Germline-derived CDR1 and CDR2 are SGHRS and YFSETQ. The CDR3 loop spans 15 amino acids. The ends were cut back, 4 bases at V and 5 bases at J, with 16 bases in the middle. The CDR3 here is CASSPGRGADNEQFF. In nucleotides, the CDR3 is TGCGCCAGCAGCCCGGGCCGGGGGGCCGACAATGAGCAGTTCTTC.